The rows below give T cell receptor beta chains drawn from one sample of a study of T-cell reconstitution after alpha-beta-depleted transplantation in children. TCRdb used MiXCR to reprocess the PCR reads, holding one entry per CDR3 protein. The table shows 480,000 or so distinct CDR3 sequences, with 10% to 13% occurring only once. The sequenced sample was PBMCs, obtained before TCRalphabeta/CD19-depleted stem cell transplant. Every receptor here comes from a child between 2 and 9 years old with inherited bone marrow failure, due to receive a stem cell transplant. The CDR3 runs from the conserved cysteine through the conserved F or W. A D gene is named only where the DNA matches it firmly.

TRBJ2-5 | . | TRBV29-1 | CSVEGGRKETQYF
TRBJ2-7 | . | TRBV27 | CASSPTHLIEQYF
TRBJ2-7 | . | TRBV5-1 | CASSLRGKSYEQYF
TRBJ1-4 | . | TRBV5-1 | CASSLGAGPEKLFF
TRBJ2-1 | . | TRBV6-2/TRBV6-3 | CASSYLTGYNEEQFF
TRBJ2-6 | . | TRBV6-2/TRBV6-3 | CASSYLGGYGANVLTF
TRBJ1-3 | . | TRBV19 | CASSTRISGNTIYF
TRBJ2-2 | . | TRBV7-2 | CASSSGTPIELFF
TRBJ2-7 | . | TRBV7-9 | CASKIEVGYEQYF
TRBJ2-3 | . | TRBV21-1 | CASSEGDTQYF
TRBJ2-1 | TRBD2 | TRBV27 | CASSLRGTSGNVKGFF
TRBJ2-7 | TRBD2 | TRBV12-3/TRBV12-4 | CASSLSGGAEQYF
TRBJ2-1 | TRBD2 | TRBV6-2/TRBV6-3 | CASSLGRVVYNEQFF
TRBJ2-3 | . | TRBV9 | CASNPGPLVDTQYF
TRBJ2-1 | . | TRBV6-1 | CASSEYGLGLDNEQFF
TRBJ2-5 | . | TRBV29-1 | CSVERRAGETQYF
TRBJ1-2 | . | TRBV20-1 | CSARVAVRFYGYTF
TRBJ2-7 | TRBD1 | TRBV30 | CAWGWDSYEQYF
TRBJ2-4 | . | TRBV30 | CAWSRDIKNIQYF
TRBJ2-5 | . | TRBV21-1 | CASSKSPTPKKTQYF
TRBJ2-3 | TRBD2 | TRBV5-5 | CASSLIWTGGLYTQYF
TRBJ2-1 | . | TRBV4-3 | CASSQEVRGNEQFF
TRBJ1-1 | . | TRBV6-2/TRBV6-3 | CASTPLDWEGTEAFF
TRBJ1-3 | . | TRBV21-1 | CASSKYGGCGNTIYF
TRBJ2-5 | TRBD2 | TRBV30 | CAWSEGLAGQETQYF